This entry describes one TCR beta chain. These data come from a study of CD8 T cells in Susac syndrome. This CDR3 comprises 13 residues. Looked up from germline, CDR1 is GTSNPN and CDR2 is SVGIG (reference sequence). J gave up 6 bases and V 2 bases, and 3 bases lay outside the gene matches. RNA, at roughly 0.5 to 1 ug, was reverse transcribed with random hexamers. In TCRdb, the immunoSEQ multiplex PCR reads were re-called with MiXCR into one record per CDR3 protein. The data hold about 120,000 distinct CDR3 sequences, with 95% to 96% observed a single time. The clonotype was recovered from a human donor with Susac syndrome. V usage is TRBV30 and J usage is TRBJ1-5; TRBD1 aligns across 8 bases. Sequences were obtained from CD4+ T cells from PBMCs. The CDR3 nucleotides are TGTGCCTGGAGTCCAGGGGGCCTTCAGCCCCAGCATTTT. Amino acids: CAWSPGGLQPQHF.